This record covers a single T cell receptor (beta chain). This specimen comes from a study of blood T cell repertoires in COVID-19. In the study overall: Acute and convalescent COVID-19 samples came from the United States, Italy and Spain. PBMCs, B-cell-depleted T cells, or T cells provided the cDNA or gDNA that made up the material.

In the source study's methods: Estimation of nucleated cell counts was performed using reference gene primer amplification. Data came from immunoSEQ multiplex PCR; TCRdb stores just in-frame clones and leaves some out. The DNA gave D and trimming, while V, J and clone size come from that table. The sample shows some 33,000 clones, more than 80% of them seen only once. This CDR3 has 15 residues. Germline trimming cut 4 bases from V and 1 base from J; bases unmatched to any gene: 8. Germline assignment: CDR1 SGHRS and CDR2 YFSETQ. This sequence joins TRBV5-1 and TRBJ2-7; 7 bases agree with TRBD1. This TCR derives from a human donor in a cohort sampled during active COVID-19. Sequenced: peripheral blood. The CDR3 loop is CASSPNLDRSYEQYF. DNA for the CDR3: TGCGCCAGCAGCCCGAACCTGGACAGGTCCTACGAGCAGTACTTC.